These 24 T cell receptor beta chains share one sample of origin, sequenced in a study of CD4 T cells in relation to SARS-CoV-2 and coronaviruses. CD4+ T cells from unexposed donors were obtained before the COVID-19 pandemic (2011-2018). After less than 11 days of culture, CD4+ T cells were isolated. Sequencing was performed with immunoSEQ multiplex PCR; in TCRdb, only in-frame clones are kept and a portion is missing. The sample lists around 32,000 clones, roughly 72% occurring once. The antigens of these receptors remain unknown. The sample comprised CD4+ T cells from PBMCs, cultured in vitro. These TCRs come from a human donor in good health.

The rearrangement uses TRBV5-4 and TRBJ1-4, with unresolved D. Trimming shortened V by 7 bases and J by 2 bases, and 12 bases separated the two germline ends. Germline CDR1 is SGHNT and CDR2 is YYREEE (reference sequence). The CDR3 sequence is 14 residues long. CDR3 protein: CASRKLETNEKLFF. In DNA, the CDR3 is TGTGCCAGCCGAAAACTGGAGACTAATGAAAAACTGTTTTTT.

Written as DNA, the CDR3 is TGTGCCAGCAGTTTAAGACAGGGGGCCCGATTGAACACCGGGGAGCTGTTTTTT. It codes for CASSLRQGARLNTGELFF. The chain combines TRBV27 with TRBJ2-2, with TRBD1 identical over 10 bases. The CDR3 covers 18 residues. Germline V gene lookup returns CDR1 MNHEY and CDR2 SMNVEV (reference sequence). Trimming at V came to 2 bases and at J to 1 base, leaving 7 bases not matched to a gene.

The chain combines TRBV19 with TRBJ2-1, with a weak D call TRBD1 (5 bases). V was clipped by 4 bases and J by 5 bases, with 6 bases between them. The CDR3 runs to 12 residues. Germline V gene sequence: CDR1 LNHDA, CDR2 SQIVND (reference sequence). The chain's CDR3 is CASSRGDNEQFF. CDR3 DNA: TGTGCCAGTAGTAGGGGCGACAATGAGCAGTTCTTC. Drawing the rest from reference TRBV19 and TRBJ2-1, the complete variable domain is DGGITQSPKYLFRKEGQNVTLSCEQNLNHDAMYWYRQDPGQGLRLIYYSQIVNDFQKGDIAEGYSVSREKKESFPLTVTSAQKNPTAFYLCASSRGDNEQFFGPGTRLTVL.

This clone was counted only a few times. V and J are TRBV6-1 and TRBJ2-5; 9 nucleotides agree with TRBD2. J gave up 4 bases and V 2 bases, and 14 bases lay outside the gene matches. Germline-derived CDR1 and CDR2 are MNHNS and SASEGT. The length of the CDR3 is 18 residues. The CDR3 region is CASSEYGLASDPGETQYF. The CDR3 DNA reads TGTGCCAGCAGTGAATACGGACTAGCGAGCGACCCGGGAGAGACCCAGTACTTC.

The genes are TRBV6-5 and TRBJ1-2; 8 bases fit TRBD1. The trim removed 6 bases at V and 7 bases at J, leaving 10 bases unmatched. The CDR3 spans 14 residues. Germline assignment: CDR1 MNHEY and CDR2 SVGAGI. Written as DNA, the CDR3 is TGTGCCAGCAGCCCAGGACAGGGTGTGGGTGGCTACACCTTC. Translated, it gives CASSPGQGVGGYTF.

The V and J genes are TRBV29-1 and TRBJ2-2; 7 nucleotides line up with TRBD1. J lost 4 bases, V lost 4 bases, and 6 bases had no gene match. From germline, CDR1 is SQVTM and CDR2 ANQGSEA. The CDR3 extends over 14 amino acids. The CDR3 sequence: CSVVDRAGTGELFF. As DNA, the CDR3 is TGCAGCGTTGTTGACAGGGCGGGCACCGGGGAGCTGTTTTTT.

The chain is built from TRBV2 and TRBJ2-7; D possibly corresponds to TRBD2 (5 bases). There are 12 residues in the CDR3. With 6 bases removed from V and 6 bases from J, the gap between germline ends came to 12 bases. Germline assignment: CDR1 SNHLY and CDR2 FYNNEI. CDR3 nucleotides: TGTGCCAGCAGATCCTTGGCGGGCGAGCAGTACTTC. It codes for CASRSLAGEQYF.

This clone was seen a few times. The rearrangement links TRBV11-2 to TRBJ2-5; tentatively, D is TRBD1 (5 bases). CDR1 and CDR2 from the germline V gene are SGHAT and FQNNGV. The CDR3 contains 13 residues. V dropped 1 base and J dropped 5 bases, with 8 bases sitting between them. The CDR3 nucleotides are TGTGCCAGCAGCTTAGGCAGGGCGGAGACCCAGTACTTC. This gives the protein CASSLGRAETQYF.

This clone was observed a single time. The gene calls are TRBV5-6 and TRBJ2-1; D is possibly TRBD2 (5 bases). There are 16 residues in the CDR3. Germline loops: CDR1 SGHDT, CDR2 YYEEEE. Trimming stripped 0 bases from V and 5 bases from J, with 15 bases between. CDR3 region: CASSLVVGVIDNEQFF. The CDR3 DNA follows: TGTGCCAGCAGCTTGGTAGTGGGAGTAATAGACAATGAGCAGTTCTTC.

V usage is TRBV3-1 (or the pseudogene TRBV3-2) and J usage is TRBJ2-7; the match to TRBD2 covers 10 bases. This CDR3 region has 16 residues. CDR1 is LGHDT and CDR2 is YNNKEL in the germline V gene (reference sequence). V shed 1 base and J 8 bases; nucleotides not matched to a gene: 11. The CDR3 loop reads CASSQGTAGGPGKQYF. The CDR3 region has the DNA TGTGCCAGCAGCCAAGGGACAGCGGGGGGGCCGGGGAAGCAGTACTTC.

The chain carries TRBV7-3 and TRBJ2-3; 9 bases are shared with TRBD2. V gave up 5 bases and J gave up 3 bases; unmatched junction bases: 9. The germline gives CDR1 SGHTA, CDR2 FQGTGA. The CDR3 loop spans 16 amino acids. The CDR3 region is CASSARTSGLTDTQYF. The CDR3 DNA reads TGTGCCAGCAGCGCCCGCACTAGCGGGCTTACAGATACGCAGTATTTT.

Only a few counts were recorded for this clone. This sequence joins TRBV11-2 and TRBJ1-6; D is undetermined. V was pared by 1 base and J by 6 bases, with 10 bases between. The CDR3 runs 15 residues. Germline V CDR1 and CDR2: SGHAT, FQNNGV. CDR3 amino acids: CASSLAGVRNSPLHF. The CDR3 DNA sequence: TGTGCCAGCAGCTTAGCTGGGGTTCGTAATTCACCCCTCCACTTT.

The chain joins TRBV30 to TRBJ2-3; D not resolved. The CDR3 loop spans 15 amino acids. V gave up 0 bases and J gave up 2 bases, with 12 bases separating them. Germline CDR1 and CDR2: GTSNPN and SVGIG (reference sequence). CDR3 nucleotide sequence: TGTGCCTGGAGTGTATTTAATGGGGACACAGATACGCAGTATTTT. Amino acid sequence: CAWSVFNGDTDTQYF.

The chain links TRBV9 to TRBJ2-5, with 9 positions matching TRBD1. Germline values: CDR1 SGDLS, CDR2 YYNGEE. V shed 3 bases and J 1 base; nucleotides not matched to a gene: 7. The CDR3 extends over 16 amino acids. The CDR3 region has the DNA TGTGCCAGCAGCGCCGTCGGGACAGGGCCCCAAGAGACCCAGTACTTC. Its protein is CASSAVGTGPQETQYF.

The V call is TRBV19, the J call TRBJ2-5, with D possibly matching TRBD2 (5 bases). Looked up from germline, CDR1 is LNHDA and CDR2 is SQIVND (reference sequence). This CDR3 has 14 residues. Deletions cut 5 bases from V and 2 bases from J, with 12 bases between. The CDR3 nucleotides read TGTGCCAGTAGTTCGGGGTTAGGGCAAGAGACCCAGTACTTC. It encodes CASSSGLGQETQYF.

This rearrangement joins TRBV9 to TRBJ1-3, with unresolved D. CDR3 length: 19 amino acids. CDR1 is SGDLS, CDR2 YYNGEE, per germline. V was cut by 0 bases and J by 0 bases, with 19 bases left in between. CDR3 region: CASSVDGPANSPSGNTIYF. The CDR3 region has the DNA TGTGCCAGCAGCGTAGATGGGCCAGCAAACTCACCCTCTGGAAACACCATATATTTT.

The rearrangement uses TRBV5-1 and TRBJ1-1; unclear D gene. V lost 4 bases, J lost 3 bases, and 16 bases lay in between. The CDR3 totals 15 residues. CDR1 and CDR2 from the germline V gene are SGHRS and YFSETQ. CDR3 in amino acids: CASSLGVGEHTEAFF. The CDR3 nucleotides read TGCGCCAGCAGCCTCGGGGTCGGGGAGCACACTGAAGCTTTCTTT.

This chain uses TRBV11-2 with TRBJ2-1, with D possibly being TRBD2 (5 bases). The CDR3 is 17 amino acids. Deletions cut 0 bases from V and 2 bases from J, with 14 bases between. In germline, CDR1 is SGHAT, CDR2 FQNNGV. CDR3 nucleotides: TGTGCCAGCAGCTTAGAGCTCCTAGCAGTCACCTACAATGAGCAGTTCTTC. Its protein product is CASSLELLAVTYNEQFF. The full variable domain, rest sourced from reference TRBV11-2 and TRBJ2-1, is EAGVAQSPRYKIIEKRQSVAFWCNPISGHATLYWYQQILGQGPKLLIQFQNNGVVDDSQLPKDRFSAERLKGVDSTLKIQPAKLEDSAVYLCASSLELLAVTYNEQFFGPGTRLTVL.

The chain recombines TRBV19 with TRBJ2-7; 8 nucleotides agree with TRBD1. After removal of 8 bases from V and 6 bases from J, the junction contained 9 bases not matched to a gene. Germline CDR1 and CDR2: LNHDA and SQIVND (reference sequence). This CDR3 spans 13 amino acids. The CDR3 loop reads CASSSDREGEQYF. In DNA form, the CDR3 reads TGTGCCAGTTCGTCGGACAGGGAAGGCGAGCAGTACTTC.

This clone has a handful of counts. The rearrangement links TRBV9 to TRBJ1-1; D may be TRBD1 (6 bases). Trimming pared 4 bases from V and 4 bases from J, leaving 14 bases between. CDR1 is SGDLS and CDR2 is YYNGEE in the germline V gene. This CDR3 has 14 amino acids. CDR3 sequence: CASSLTGHGTEAFF. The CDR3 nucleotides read TGTGCCAGCAGCTTGACAGGTCATGGCACTGAAGCTTTCTTT.

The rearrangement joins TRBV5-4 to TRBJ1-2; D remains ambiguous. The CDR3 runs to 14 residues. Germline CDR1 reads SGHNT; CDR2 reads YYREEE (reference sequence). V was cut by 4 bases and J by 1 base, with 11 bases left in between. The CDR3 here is CASSLDIINYGYTF. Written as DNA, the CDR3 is TGTGCCAGCAGCCTCGACATTATTAACTATGGCTACACCTTC.

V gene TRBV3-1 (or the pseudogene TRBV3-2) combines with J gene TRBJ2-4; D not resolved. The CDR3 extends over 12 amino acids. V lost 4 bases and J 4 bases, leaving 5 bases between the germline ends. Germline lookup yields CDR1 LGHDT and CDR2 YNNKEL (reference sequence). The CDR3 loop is CASSREKNIQYF. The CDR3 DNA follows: TGTGCCAGCAGCCGAGAAAAAAACATTCAGTACTTC.

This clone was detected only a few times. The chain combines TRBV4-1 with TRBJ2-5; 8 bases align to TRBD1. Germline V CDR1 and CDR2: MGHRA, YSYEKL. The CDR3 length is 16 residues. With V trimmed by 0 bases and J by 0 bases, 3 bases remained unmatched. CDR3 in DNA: TGCGCCAGCAGCCAAGACAGGGGGCGGTACCAAGAGACCCAGTACTTC. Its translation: CASSQDRGRYQETQYF.

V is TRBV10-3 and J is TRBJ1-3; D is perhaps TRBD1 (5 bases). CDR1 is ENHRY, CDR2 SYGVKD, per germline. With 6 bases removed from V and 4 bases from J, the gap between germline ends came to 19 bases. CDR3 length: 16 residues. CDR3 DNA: TGTGCCATCAGCGACCCGGGACCTTCAAAAGGAAACACCATATATTTT. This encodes CAISDPGPSKGNTIYF.